This T cell receptor beta chain comes out of a study of long-term antiretroviral therapy in people with HIV. They ran version v3.0 of the immunoSEQ assay at survey level. Using immunoSEQ multiplex PCR, the repertoire was profiled, and TCRdb retains in-frame clones only, with some absent. The data contain about 13,000 clones, about 80% of them singletons. V gave up 1 base and J gave up 4 bases; unmatched junction bases: 9. The CDR3 runs 16 residues. From germline, CDR1 is SNHLY and CDR2 FYNNEI. The sequence was obtained from a woman aged 18 to 35 with HIV. The sample was unsorted PBMCs, taken 1.3 years after starting antiretroviral therapy. The chain combines TRBV2 with TRBJ1-2; 7 bases map to TRBD1. The CDR3 sequence: CASSEDGDREGYGYTF. In DNA, the CDR3 is TGTGCCAGCAGTGAAGATGGAGACAGGGAAGGCTATGGCTACACCTTC.